Sequencing of this T cell receptor beta chain was carried out in a study of PD-1 blockade in classical Hodgkin lymphoma. Overall study findings and caveats: Those achieving complete response showed baseline diversity like newly diagnosed patients. Any patient who commenced nivolumab under 1 year after ASCT was excluded. At baseline, newly diagnosed patients reportedly showed less TCR diversity than healthy donors.

Relapses following autologous stem cell transplantation were seen in all patients, with brentuximab vedotin exposure varying. On this clone itself: Its antigen is still unknown.

Profiled with immunoSEQ multiplex PCR; TCRdb holds only in-frame clones, not every one. The sample records 110,000 or so clones, 80% to 90% being singletons. Per germline, CDR1 SGHRS and CDR2 YFSETQ. The ends were cut back, 5 bases at V and 0 bases at J, with 11 bases in the middle. There are 14 residues in the CDR3. The specimen was peripheral blood mononuclear cells (PBMCs), collected before the second cycle of nivolumab. The receptor was derived from a human donor with classical Hodgkin lymphoma. The V call is TRBV5-1, the J call TRBJ1-2; D is perhaps TRBD1 (5 bases). As DNA, the CDR3 is TGCGCCAGCAGTTCAGGGTTAGCTAACTATGGCTACACCTTC. It is translated as CASSSGLANYGYTF.